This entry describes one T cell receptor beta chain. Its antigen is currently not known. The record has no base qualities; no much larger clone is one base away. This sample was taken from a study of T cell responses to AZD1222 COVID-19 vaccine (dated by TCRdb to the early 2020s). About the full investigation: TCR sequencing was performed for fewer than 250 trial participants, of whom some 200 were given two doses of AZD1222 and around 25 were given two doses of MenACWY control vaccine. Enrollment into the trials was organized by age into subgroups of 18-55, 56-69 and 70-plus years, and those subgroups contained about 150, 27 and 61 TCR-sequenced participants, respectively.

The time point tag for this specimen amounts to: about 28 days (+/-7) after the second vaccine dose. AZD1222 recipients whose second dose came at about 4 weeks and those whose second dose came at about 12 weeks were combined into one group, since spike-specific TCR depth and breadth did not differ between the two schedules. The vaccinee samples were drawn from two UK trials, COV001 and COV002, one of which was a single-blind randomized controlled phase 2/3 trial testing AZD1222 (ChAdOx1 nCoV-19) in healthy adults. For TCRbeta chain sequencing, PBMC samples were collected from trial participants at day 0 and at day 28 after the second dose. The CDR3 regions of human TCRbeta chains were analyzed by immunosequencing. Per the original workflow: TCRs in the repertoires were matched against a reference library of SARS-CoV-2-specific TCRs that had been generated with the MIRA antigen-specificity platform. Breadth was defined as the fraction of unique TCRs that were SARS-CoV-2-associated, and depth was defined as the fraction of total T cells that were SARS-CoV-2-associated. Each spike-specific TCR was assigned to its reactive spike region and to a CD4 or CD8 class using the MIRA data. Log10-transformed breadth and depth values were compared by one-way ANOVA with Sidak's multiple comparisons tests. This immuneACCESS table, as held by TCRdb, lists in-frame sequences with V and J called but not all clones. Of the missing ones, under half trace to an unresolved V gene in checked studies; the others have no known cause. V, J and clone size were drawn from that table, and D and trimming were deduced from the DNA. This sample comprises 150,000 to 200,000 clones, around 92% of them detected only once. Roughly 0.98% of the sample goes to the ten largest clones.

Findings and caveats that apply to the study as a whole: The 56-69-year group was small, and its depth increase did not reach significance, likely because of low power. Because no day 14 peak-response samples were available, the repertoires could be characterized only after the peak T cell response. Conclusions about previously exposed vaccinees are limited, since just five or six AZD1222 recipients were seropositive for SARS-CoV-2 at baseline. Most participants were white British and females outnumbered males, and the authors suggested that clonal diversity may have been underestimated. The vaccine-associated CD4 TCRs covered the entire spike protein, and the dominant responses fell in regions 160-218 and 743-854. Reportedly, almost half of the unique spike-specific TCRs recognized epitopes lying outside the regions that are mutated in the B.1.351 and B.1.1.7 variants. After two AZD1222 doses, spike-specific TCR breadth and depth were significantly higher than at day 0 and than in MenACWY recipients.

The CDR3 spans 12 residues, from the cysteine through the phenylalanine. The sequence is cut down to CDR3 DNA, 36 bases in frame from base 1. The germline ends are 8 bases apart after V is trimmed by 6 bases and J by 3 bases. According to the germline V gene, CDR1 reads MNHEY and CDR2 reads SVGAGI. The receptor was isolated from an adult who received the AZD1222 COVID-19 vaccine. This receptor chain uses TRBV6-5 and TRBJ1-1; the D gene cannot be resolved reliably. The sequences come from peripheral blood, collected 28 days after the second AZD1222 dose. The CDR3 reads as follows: CASRTSDTEAFF. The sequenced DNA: TGTGCCAGCAGGACTTCGGACACTGAAGCTTTCTTT.